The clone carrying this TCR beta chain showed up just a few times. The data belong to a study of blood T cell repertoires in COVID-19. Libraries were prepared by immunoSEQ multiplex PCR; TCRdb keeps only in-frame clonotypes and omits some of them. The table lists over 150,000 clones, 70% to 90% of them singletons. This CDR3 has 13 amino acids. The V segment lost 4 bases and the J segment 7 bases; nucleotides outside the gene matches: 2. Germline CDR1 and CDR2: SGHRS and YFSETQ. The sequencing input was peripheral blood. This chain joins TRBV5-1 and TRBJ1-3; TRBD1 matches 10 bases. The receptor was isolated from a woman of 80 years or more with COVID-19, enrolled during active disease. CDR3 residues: CASSGQGGNTIYF. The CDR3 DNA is TGCGCCAGCAGCGGACAGGGGGGTAACACCATATATTTT. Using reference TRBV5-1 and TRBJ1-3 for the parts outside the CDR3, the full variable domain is KAGVTQTPRYLIKTRGQQVTLSCSPISGHRSVSWYQQTPGQGLQFLFEYFSETQRNKGNFPGRFSGRQFSNSRSEMNVSTLELGDSALYLCASSGQGGNTIYFGEGSWLTVV.